This T cell receptor beta chain was observed in a study of shared clonotypes between healthy human individuals. TCRdb keeps only in-frame clones here, not all; method: immunoSEQ multiplex PCR. The profile shows around 2.5 million clones, 80% to 95% of them singletons. V lost 0 bases, J lost 2 bases, and 8 bases lay in between. Germline values: CDR1 MNHEY, CDR2 SVGAGI. There are 16 residues in the CDR3. Free of recent acute infections or vaccinations, the donors were healthy HIV-negative adults. The sequence was obtained from a man between 18 and 29 years old in good health. Some clones in this sample may be carry-over from other donors' samples. Source material: naive CD4+ T cells from PBMCs. Subset of the sample: CD45RA+ positively selected. This chain joins TRBV6-5 and TRBJ2-6, with D unclear. The CDR3, as DNA: TGTGCCAGCAGTTACTCGGATTTTGCTGGGGCCAACGTCCTGACTTTC. Its protein product is CASSYSDFAGANVLTF.